This T cell receptor beta chain was sequenced during a study of CD4 T cells in relation to SARS-CoV-2 and coronaviruses (dated by TCRdb to the early 2020s). About the study as a whole: In the ViraFEST assay, PBMCs were grown with antigen for 10 days, and TCR beta CDR3s were then sequenced to identify antigen-specific clonal expansions. An HIV-1 Nef peptide pool or a culture without peptide was used as the negative reference condition. Shared crossreactive spike epitopes were mapped to their HLA restriction using patient-derived lymphoblastoid cell lines. At the level of individual TCR clonotypes, the study evaluated whether memory CD4+ T cells crossreact between the spike proteins of SARS-CoV-2 and those of common cold coronaviruses. The Adaptive Biotechnologies TCR-sequencing kit was used to sequence samples from a few pre-COVID donors and the naive versus memory experiments, whereas other data were Illumina-based. Expansion assays from other donors in the study were sequenced with a different, Illumina-based TCR-beta assay. Study-level results and caveats: In roughly 65% of donors, memory CD4+ clonotypes turned up that crossrecognized SARS-CoV-2 and at least one common cold coronavirus spike. Crossreactivity analysis was centred on spike protein, so crossreactivity against other viral proteins was not assessed. Small numbers of patients and of tested TCRs limited the study. No donor contributed both pre-pandemic and post-infection samples, which limited tracing the source of pre-existing responses. Compared with monoreactive clones, crossreactive clones had significantly weaker SARS-CoV-2-driven expansion, a result consistent with antigenic imprinting.

The method was the immunoSEQ multiplex PCR assay. In the original analysis: During preprocessing, nonproductive sequences were discarded, as were any CDR3s that did not begin with C, did not end with F or W, or were shorter than 7 amino acids. The MANAFEST web app was used to call antigen-specific clonotypes on the basis of expansion compared with the reference and with other culture wells. A clone was considered positive if the clone showed significant expansion compared with the reference culture in 2 of 3 replicate wells at an FDR below 0.05. For a clone to be considered positive, significant expansion relative to all other tandem wells and an odds ratio above 5 were also required. After three terminal residues were trimmed from each end, CDR3 homology was quantified as pairwise Levenshtein distance using the stringdist R package. This immuneACCESS table, as held by TCRdb, lists in-frame sequences with V and J called but not all clones. Of the missing ones, under half trace to an unresolved V gene in checked studies; the others have no known cause. V and J calls and clone size are as listed in that table; D and trimming were resolved from the DNA. For this sample the table gives some 20,000 clones, of which about 78% were detected only once. The ten biggest clones cover about 21% of the sample.

The CDR3 runs 11 amino acids, cysteine and phenylalanine included. The sequence is cut down to CDR3 DNA, 33 bases in frame from base 1. V loses 3 bases of germline sequence and J loses 5 bases, and the interval between the two ends is 4 bases. CD4+ T cells from unexposed donors were collected before the COVID-19 pandemic (2011-2018). Following 10 days of culture, the EasySep CD4+ T cell isolation kit was used to isolate CD4+ T cells. As cell number allowed, CD4+ T cells from unexposed donors were tested for reactivity to SARS-CoV-2 S and N and to four common cold coronavirus spike pools. About 1.8 million PBMCs per well were cultured in IMDM with approximately 5% human AB serum and around 10 IU/ml IL-2. Half of the culture medium was replaced with fresh IL-2-containing medium on days 3 and 7. Triplicate replicate wells were generally used for each peptide culture condition. The leukapheresis product used for the unexposed donors was purchased from a commercial source. PBMCs were isolated from leukapheresis product or whole blood by Ficoll-Paque PLUS gradient centrifugation. PBMCs were either cryopreserved at -140°C or used fresh in the expansion assay. The QIAamp Micro DNA Kit was used to extract genomic DNA from the CD4+ T cells.

Comments on this clone: No cognate antigen has been identified for it. No quality values exist for individual bases; no much larger clone is one base distant.

The source of this sequence is a human donor in good health. Sequenced material: CD4+ T cells from PBMCs, cultured in vitro. The rearranged segments are TRBV12-3 or TRBV12-4 and TRBJ2-5, with an unclear D gene assignment. The nucleotide sequence is given as TGTGCCAGCAGTTTGGAGGAGACCCAGTACTTC. This yields the protein CASSLEETQYF.